This T cell receptor (beta chain) was recorded in a study of blood T cells in healthy people across ages. Alongside a J-beta primer mix, a sample-barcoded 5' primer served in a second PCR lasting roughly 6 to 11 cycles. A template-switch adaptor with 12 random nucleotides tagged each cDNA molecule. TCRdb re-analysed the 5' RACE reads in MiXCR, keeping a single row per CDR3 protein. The data contain roughly 1.7 million distinct CDR3 sequences, about 31% of them singletons. Study findings and constraints: A strong correlation between TCR beta diversity and naive T cell percentage was seen.

Regarding this clonotype: Its antigen is not known.

Trimming stripped 1 base from V and 0 bases from J, with 10 bases between. The germline V gene encodes CDR1 MNHNS and CDR2 SASEGT. This CDR3 has 15 residues. The authors drew around 9.3 milliliters of peripheral blood from each donor. The total RNA that was extracted per sample amounted to at least 5 micrograms. The chain carries TRBV6-1 and TRBJ2-7, with D unresolved. The sequence was collected from a woman under 40 in good health. Material for sequencing was blood. In DNA form, the CDR3 reads TGTGCCAGCAGTGAAGGGCACAGTTTCTCCTACGAGCAGTACTTC. This gives the protein CASSEGHSFSYEQYF.